The sequence of this T cell receptor (beta chain) was determined in a study of blood T cell repertoires in COVID-19. Across the whole study: Samples of COVID-19 (acute and convalescent) were obtained from the United States, Italy and Spain. Sources were T cells, B-cell-depleted T cells, or PBMCs; the material itself was cDNA or gDNA.

The CDR3 covers 14 residues. The V end lost 4 bases, the J end lost 7 bases, and 16 bases lay between the germline ends. The V gene's germline CDR1 is SGHVS and CDR2 FQNEAQ. Data came from immunoSEQ multiplex PCR; TCRdb stores just in-frame clones and leaves some out. Of more than 40,000 clones listed, more than 75% are singletons. The chain links TRBV7-8 to TRBJ2-5, with TRBD2 as a possible D gene (5 bases). Sequencing used peripheral blood. The clonotype was recovered from a human donor in a cohort sampled during active COVID-19. The CDR3 loop is CASSSSAGVGTQYF. The CDR3 DNA sequence: TGTGCCAGCAGCTCCTCTGCCGGGGTCGGGACCCAGTACTTC.